The 13 T cell receptor beta chains in this list originate from one sample, sequenced in a study of blood T cell repertoires in COVID-19. Assay used: immunoSEQ multiplex PCR; TCRdb lists only in-frame clones, some missing. The data contain 45,000 to 55,000 clones, under 90% of them singletons. The sequencing input was peripheral blood. All receptors come from a man aged 50 or older with acute or convalescent COVID-19.

About this clone itself: At the DNA level, this CDR3 is encoded by other sequences in the same sample as well. The chain couples TRBV5-1 to TRBJ1-2; 8 bases fit TRBD1. Germline V CDR1 and CDR2: SGHRS, YFSETQ. The J segment lost 5 bases and the V segment lost 4 bases, leaving 7 bases of the junction unmatched. The CDR3 is 14 residues long. For the CDR3, the DNA is TGCGCCAGCAGCCCCCGGGACAGGAATTATGGCTACACCTTC. Its translation: CASSPRDRNYGYTF.

This chain joins TRBV13 and TRBJ2-1, with 7 nucleotides matching TRBD2. V was pared by 1 base and J by 1 base, with 7 bases of the junction left unmatched. Germline loops: CDR1 PRHDT, CDR2 FYEKMQ (reference sequence). This CDR3 is built from 17 residues. The CDR3 region is CASSLVAPGLSYNEQFF. The CDR3 nucleotides read TGTGCCAGCAGCTTAGTAGCACCGGGACTATCCTACAATGAGCAGTTCTTC.

The chain carries TRBV29-1 and TRBJ2-2; 7 nucleotides agree with TRBD2. CDR3 length: 13 amino acids. The V gene's germline CDR1 is SQVTM and CDR2 ANQGSEA. Losses at the gene ends were 5 bases for V and 5 bases for J; bases not matched to a gene: 5. The CDR3: CSVLGRGTGELFF. In nucleotides, the CDR3 is TGCAGCGTTCTTGGGAGGGGAACCGGGGAGCTGTTTTTT.

V and J are TRBV5-1 and TRBJ1-1, with D tentatively TRBD1 (5 bases). Germline V gives CDR1 SGHRS, CDR2 YFSETQ. The ends were cut back, 0 bases at V and 3 bases at J, with 9 bases in the middle. CDR3 length: 14 amino acids. The CDR3, as DNA: TGCGCCAGCAGCTTGGCCGGGGGTTACACTGAAGCTTTCTTT. The encoded protein is CASSLAGGYTEAFF.

This clone was found a few times. The chain's CDR3 is CATSGRQGKQYF. For the CDR3, the DNA is TGTGCCACCAGTGGTAGGCAGGGCAAGCAGTACTTC. The V and J genes are TRBV24-1 and TRBJ2-7; tentatively, D is TRBD1 (5 bases). CDR1 and CDR2 (germline): KGHDR, SFDVKD. Trimming left V 5 bases short and J 8 bases short, with 12 bases between. The CDR3 spans 12 residues.

V is TRBV18 and J is TRBJ2-1; 8 bases agree with TRBD1. V gave up 4 bases and J gave up 1 base; unmatched junction bases: 3. The CDR3 totals 15 residues. Germline assignment: CDR1 KGHSH and CDR2 LQKENI. The CDR3 loop is CASSRQGWSYNEQFF. The CDR3 DNA sequence: TGTGCCAGCTCACGACAGGGGTGGTCCTACAATGAGCAGTTCTTC.

The V gene is TRBV27, the J gene TRBJ2-3; 9 bases align to TRBD1. The V segment lost 5 bases and the J segment 2 bases; nucleotides outside the gene matches: 5. The germline V gene encodes CDR1 MNHEY and CDR2 SMNVEV (reference sequence). CDR3 length: 15 residues. The CDR3 coding sequence is TGTGCCAGCAGTCCTCGGGACAGGGACACAGATACGCAGTATTTT. Its protein is CASSPRDRDTDTQYF.

J is TRBJ1-2 and V is TRBV2; maybe TRBD1 (5 bases). Germline CDR1 is SNHLY and CDR2 is FYNNEI. This CDR3 has 13 residues. Between the trimmed V and J ends, which lost 5 bases and 3 bases, there was a span of 10 bases. The chain's CDR3 is CASSRQGDYGYTF. DNA for the CDR3: TGTGCCAGCAGTCGCCAGGGTGACTATGGCTACACCTTC.

This clone occurred a few times. This chain connects TRBV10-2 to TRBJ2-2, with TRBD2 matching 16 bases. The CDR3 extends over 18 amino acids. Trimming took 3 bases from V and 3 from J; bases not matched to a gene: 4. In germline, CDR1 is WSHSY, CDR2 SAAADI. The DNA for the CDR3 is TGCGCCAGCAGTGATGGGACTAGCGGGAGGGAGTACACCGGGGAGCTGTTTTTT. Protein sequence: CASSDGTSGREYTGELFF.

This rearrangement joins TRBV2 to TRBJ2-2; possible D gene TRBD1, 7 bases. CDR1 is SNHLY and CDR2 is FYNNEI in the germline V gene. V was trimmed by 1 base and J by 5 bases, leaving 11 bases between them. This CDR3 has 15 residues. CDR3 sequence reads: CASSEGPGGTGELFF. CDR3 nucleotide sequence: TGTGCCAGCAGTGAAGGTCCAGGGGGGACCGGGGAGCTGTTTTTT.

This clone was counted a few times. V and J are TRBV14 and TRBJ1-6; D ambiguous. Germline CDR1 SGHDN, CDR2 FVKESK. The CDR3 is 18 residues long. V was cut by 1 base and J by 0 bases, with 13 bases left in between. CDR3 sequence: CASSQGAGLGSYNSPLHF. The DNA of the CDR3 is TGTGCCAGCAGCCAAGGGGCAGGCCTTGGCTCCTATAATTCACCCCTCCACTTT.

The CDR3, as DNA: TGTGCCAGCAGCTTTGCCCTCCAGGGCGAGCAGTACTTC. It translates to CASSFALQGEQYF. The chain couples TRBV7-2 to TRBJ2-7; maybe TRBD1 (5 bases). Germline CDR1 SGHTA, CDR2 FQGNSA. The V end lost 3 bases, the J end lost 6 bases, and 12 bases lay between the germline ends. The CDR3 runs 13 residues.

The CDR3 bases are TGTGCCAGCTCACCACCTGCGACAGGGGGACGAGAGACCCAGTACTTC. It codes for CASSPPATGGRETQYF. The V gene is TRBV18, the J gene TRBJ2-5; 9 nucleotides match TRBD1. Germline CDR1 is KGHSH and CDR2 is LQKENI. J was trimmed by 4 bases and V by 0 bases; bases with no gene match: 6. CDR3 length equals 16 residues.